The 2 T cell receptor beta chains presented below share a single source sample, sequenced in a study of T cell responses to AZD1222 COVID-19 vaccine. Clones were read by immunoSEQ multiplex PCR, and TCRdb kept only the in-frame ones, dropping some. The sample carries more than 90,000 clones, 80% to 85% recorded once. The sequenced sample was peripheral blood, obtained on day 0 of AZD1222 vaccination. The receptor set was obtained from an adult in good health.

This clone occurred a few times. The chain is built from TRBV7-2 and TRBJ1-5; TRBD1 matches 10 bases. The CDR3 is 13 amino acids. The germline V gene has CDR1 SGHTA and CDR2 FQGNSA. Unmatched junction bases numbered 2, after V lost 5 bases and J lost 7 bases. The DNA for the CDR3 is TGTGCCAGCAGCATGGACAGGGGGCAGCCCCAGCATTTT. It codes for CASSMDRGQPQHF.

This chain links TRBV9 with TRBJ2-1; the match to TRBD2 covers 9 bases. Unmatched junction bases numbered 5, after V lost 4 bases and J lost 3 bases. The CDR3 covers 15 residues. Germline V gene sequence: CDR1 SGDLS, CDR2 YYNGEE. CDR3 sequence reads: CASSTRLADYNEQFF. The CDR3 region has the DNA TGTGCCAGCAGCACGCGACTAGCGGACTACAATGAGCAGTTCTTC.